Presented here are 13 T cell receptor beta chains from one specimen sequenced in a study of cytomegalovirus exposure and HLA in healthy donors. 13 Jbeta primers and 60 Vbeta primers were used for the PCR. Assay: immunoSEQ multiplex PCR; the TCRdb copy retains only in-frame clones and omits some. The sample holds 150,000 to 200,000 clones, around 90% seen once. Input material: PBMCs. All receptors derive from a woman younger than 30 in good health and CMV-seronegative.

Here the CDR3 DNA reads TGTGCCAGCAGCTTATACTACATCTCTAACAATGAGCAGTTCTTC. It specifies CASSLYYISNNEQFF. The chain uses TRBV11-2 and TRBJ2-1; D call uncertain. The CDR3 has 15 amino acids. V was cut by 2 bases and J by 5 bases, with 13 bases left in between. Germline V gene data show CDR1 as SGHAT and CDR2 as FQNNGV.

The chain uses TRBV7-8 and TRBJ1-1; TRBD1 is a possible D gene (5 bases). V lost 1 base and J 10 bases, leaving 16 bases between the germline ends. The CDR3 is made up of 14 amino acids. Germline CDR1 and CDR2: SGHVS and FQNEAQ. As DNA, the CDR3 is TGTGCCAGCAGCTTAGTGGGGCGGCCTTGGGGAGCTTTCTTT. Translated, it gives CASSLVGRPWGAFF.

This clone was seen once. The V gene is TRBV5-1, the J gene TRBJ1-1; 9 bases match TRBD1. There are 16 residues in the CDR3. The germline V gene encodes CDR1 SGHRS and CDR2 YFSETQ. V trimming: 0 bases; J trimming: 5 bases; junction bases outside the gene matches: 8. CDR3 bases: TGCGCCAGCAGCTTGGTGACAGGGGGAGTGTATACTGAAGCTTTCTTT. As protein: CASSLVTGGVYTEAFF.

The chain recombines TRBV6-4 with TRBJ2-2, with D possibly matching TRBD2 (6 bases). Looked up from germline, CDR1 is MRHNA and CDR2 is SNTAGT. V was pared by 0 bases and J by 2 bases, with 7 bases between. The CDR3 sequence is 15 residues long. CDR3 residues: CASSDSGGNTGELFF. DNA of the CDR3: TGTGCCAGCAGTGACTCGGGAGGTAACACCGGGGAGCTGTTTTTT.

This chain links TRBV5-6 with TRBJ2-4; weak D call: TRBD1 (6 bases). The germline V gene encodes CDR1 SGHDT and CDR2 YYEEEE. V was trimmed by 2 bases and J by 5 bases, leaving 14 bases between them. CDR3 length: 15 residues. Here the CDR3 reads CASSFYRAYENIQYF. The DNA of the CDR3 is TGTGCCAGCAGCTTTTACAGGGCCTACGAAAACATTCAGTACTTC.

V and J are TRBV11-2 and TRBJ1-3; D remains ambiguous. This CDR3 is 13 amino acids long. CDR1 SGHAT and CDR2 FQNNGV come from the germline V gene. Trimming removed 10 bases from V and 0 bases from J, with 10 bases in between. DNA for the CDR3: TGTGCCACGTCGGGGAACTCTGGAAACACCATATATTTT. As protein: CATSGNSGNTIYF.

The rearrangement joins TRBV6-1 to TRBJ2-7; 9 bases are shared with TRBD1. Trimming took 7 bases from V and 7 from J; bases not matched to a gene: 11. The CDR3 loop spans 14 amino acids. Per the germline V gene, CDR1 is MNHNS and CDR2 is SASEGT. CDR3 DNA: TGTGCCAGCAAAGGGACTGGGACAGGGTTTGAGCAGTACTTC. Its protein is CASKGTGTGFEQYF.

The chain couples TRBV11-3 to TRBJ2-1, with D maybe TRBD2 (7 bases). The CDR3 contains 15 residues. Germline CDR1 is SGHNT and CDR2 is YENEEA. The V end was cut by 5 bases, the J end by 7 bases, with 18 bases between. CDR3 coding DNA: TGTGCCAGCAGCCCGAGGGAGGGGGGCGGGAATGAGCAGTTCTTC. This translates into CASSPREGGGNEQFF.

This clone occurred a few times. The rearrangement uses TRBV9 and TRBJ2-1, with D unclear. The germline gives CDR1 SGDLS, CDR2 YYNGEE. The V end lost 4 bases, the J end lost 0 bases, and 11 bases lay between the germline ends. There are 15 residues in the CDR3. The CDR3 DNA reads as TGTGCCAGCAGCCCTCCGGGTTTCTCCTACAATGAGCAGTTCTTC. As protein: CASSPPGFSYNEQFF.

The chain combines TRBV7-9 with TRBJ2-2, with 10 nucleotides matching TRBD2. Per germline, CDR1 SEHNR and CDR2 FQNEAQ (reference sequence). Trimming at V came to 0 bases and at J to 8 bases, leaving 3 bases not matched to a gene. The CDR3 consists of 15 residues. The CDR3 loop is CASSLAGTSVGELFF. For the CDR3, the DNA is TGTGCCAGCAGCTTAGCAGGGACTAGCGTAGGGGAGCTGTTTTTT. Supplemented by reference TRBV7-9 and TRBJ2-2, the full variable domain reads DTGVSQNPRHKITKRGQNVTFRCDPISEHNRLYWYRQTLGQGPEFLTYFQNEAQLEKSRLLSDRFSAERPKGSFSTLEIQRTEQGDSAMYLCASSLAGTSVGELFFGEGSRLTVL.

The table lists this clone with a count of one. V and J are TRBV4-2 and TRBJ1-2; unclear D gene. The length of the CDR3 is 18 residues. Germline CDR1 is LGHNA and CDR2 is YNFKEQ. The V end lost 0 bases, the J end lost 6 bases, and 23 bases lay between the germline ends. The CDR3, as DNA: TGTGCCAGCAGCCAAGAAGGAACCGGAGGCCCCGCGGGAGATGGCTACACCTTC. Amino acids: CASSQEGTGGPAGDGYTF.

The chain recombines TRBV18 with TRBJ2-7; D remains ambiguous. Trimming left V 0 bases short and J 3 bases short, with 12 bases between. The length of the CDR3 is 15 residues. Germline loops: CDR1 KGHSH, CDR2 LQKENI. CDR3 loop: CASSPPSEAVYEQYF. CDR3 sequence (DNA): TGTGCCAGCTCACCACCGAGTGAGGCGGTCTACGAGCAGTACTTC. Supplemented by reference TRBV18 and TRBJ2-7, the full variable domain reads NAGVMQNPRHLVRRRGQEARLRCSPMKGHSHVYWYRQLPEEGLKFMVYLQKENIIDESGMPKERFSAEFPKEGPSILRIQQVVRGDSAAYFCASSPPSEAVYEQYFGPGTRLTVT.

The rearrangement uses TRBV2 and TRBJ2-5; 11 nucleotides line up with TRBD2. CDR1 is SNHLY and CDR2 is FYNNEI in the germline V gene. With 5 bases clipped from V and 1 base from J, the junction kept 9 bases outside the gene matches. CDR3 length equals 17 residues. In DNA, the CDR3 is TGTGCCAGCAGTTGGACTAGCGGGCCCTTCGCCCAAGAGACCCAGTACTTC. Amino acids: CASSWTSGPFAQETQYF.